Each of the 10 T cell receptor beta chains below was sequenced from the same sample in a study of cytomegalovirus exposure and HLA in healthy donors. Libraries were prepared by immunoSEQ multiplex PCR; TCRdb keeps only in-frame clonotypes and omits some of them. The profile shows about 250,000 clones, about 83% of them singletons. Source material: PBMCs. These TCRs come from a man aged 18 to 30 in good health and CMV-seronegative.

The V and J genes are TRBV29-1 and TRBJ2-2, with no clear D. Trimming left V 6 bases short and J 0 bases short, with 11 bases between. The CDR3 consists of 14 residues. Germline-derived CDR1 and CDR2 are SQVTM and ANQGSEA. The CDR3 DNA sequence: TGCAGCGTCTTAACAGTCGCGAACACCGGGGAGCTGTTTTTT. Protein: CSVLTVANTGELFF.

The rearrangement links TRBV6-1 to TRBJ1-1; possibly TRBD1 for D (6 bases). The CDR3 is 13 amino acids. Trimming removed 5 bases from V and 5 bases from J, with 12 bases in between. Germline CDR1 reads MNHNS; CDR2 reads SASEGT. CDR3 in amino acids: CASSPPGETEAFF. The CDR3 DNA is TGTGCCAGCAGTCCCCCAGGGGAAACTGAAGCTTTCTTT.

The CDR3, as DNA: TGTGCCAGCAGCCCCCGGGACAGGGGGCTAAGACAGGAGACCCAGTACTTC. Translation gives CASSPRDRGLRQETQYF. The J gene is TRBJ2-5, the V gene TRBV7-9; 12 bases are a match to TRBD1. Trimming cost V 5 bases and J 5 bases; bases outside gene matches: 12. The CDR3 spans 17 residues. The germline V gene has CDR1 SEHNR and CDR2 FQNEAQ (reference sequence).

Written as DNA, the CDR3 is TGCGCCAGCAGCTTTCGGGACATAGTGAACACTGAAGCTTTCTTT. It is translated as CASSFRDIVNTEAFF. The V call is TRBV5-1, the J call TRBJ1-1, with D possibly being TRBD1 (6 bases). This CDR3 has 15 residues. Germline CDR1 is SGHRS and CDR2 is YFSETQ. V shed 2 bases and J shed 0 bases, with 11 bases lying between them.

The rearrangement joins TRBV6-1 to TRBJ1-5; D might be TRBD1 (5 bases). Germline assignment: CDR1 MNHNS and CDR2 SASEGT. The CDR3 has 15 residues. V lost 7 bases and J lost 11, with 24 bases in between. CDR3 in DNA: TGTGCCAGCAAGGAGGGGACCTCTCCCATCAGGGCCCAGCATTTT. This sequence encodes CASKEGTSPIRAQHF.

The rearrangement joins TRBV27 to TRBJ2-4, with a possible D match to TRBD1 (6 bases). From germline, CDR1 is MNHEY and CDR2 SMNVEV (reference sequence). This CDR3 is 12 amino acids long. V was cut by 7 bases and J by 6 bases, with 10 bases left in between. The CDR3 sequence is CASTTQGNIQYF. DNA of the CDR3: TGTGCCAGCACCACACAGGGAAACATTCAGTACTTC.

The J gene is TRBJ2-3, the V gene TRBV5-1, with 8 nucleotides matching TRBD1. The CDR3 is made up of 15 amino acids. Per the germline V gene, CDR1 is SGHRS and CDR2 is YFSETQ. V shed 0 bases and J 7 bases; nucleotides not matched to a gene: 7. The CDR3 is CASSLVPGGANTQYF. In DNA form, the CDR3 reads TGCGCCAGCAGCTTGGTACCAGGGGGCGCGAATACGCAGTATTTT.

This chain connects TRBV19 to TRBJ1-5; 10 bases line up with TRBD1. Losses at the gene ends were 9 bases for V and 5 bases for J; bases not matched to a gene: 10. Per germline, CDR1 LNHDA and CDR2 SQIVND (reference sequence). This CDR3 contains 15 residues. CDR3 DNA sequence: TGTGCCAGCCGCTCCGGGACAGGGGCTTATCAGCCCCAGCATTTT. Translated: CASRSGTGAYQPQHF.

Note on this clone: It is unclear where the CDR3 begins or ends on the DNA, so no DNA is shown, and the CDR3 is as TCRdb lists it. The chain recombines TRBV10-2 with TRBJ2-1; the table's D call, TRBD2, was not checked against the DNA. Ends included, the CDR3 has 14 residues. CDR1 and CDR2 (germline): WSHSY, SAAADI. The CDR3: CASSEVASGSFSFF.

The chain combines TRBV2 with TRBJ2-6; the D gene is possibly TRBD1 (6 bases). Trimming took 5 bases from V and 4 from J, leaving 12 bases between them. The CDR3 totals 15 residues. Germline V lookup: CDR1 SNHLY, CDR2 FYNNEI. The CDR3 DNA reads TGTGCCAGCAGTTCTCAGGGGCTCGGGGCCAACGTCCTGACTTTC. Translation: CASSSQGLGANVLTF.